This T cell receptor (beta chain) was identified in a study of blood T cell repertoires in COVID-19. Whole-study context: PBMCs, B-cell-depleted T cells, or T cells provided the cDNA or gDNA that made up the material.

Repertoires were generated with immunoSEQ multiplex PCR, while TCRdb's copy carries only in-frame clones and drops some. The profile shows 100,000 to 140,000 clones, 85% to 95% of them singletons. Germline CDR1 is SGHTA and CDR2 is FQGTGA. The CDR3 is 16 residues long. V was trimmed by 2 bases and J by 0 bases, leaving 11 bases between them. Sequencing used peripheral blood. The chain links TRBV7-3 to TRBJ2-1, with D unresolved. The TCR sequence derives from a woman aged 25 to 45 with acute or convalescent COVID-19. The CDR3 reads CASSLSSRSSYNEQFF. The CDR3 DNA reads as TGTGCCAGCAGCTTATCGTCGCGGAGCTCCTACAATGAGCAGTTCTTC.